This T cell receptor (beta chain) was captured by sequencing in a study of blood T cell repertoires in COVID-19. Concerning this clone itself: The junction shows a germline mismatch at one end, possibly a read error.

The repertoire was sequenced with immunoSEQ multiplex PCR; TCRdb's copy has only in-frame clones and lacks some. The table includes 35,000 to 55,000 clones, 80% to 90% detected once. This receptor was taken from a man aged 65 to 79 with active COVID-19. Sequenced sample: peripheral blood.

The CDR3 sequence: CASSLTGTGIYYEQFF. As DNA, the CDR3 is TGTGCCAGCAGCCTTACAGGGACAGGTATCTACTATGAGCAGTTCTTC. J is TRBJ2-1 and V is TRBV7-2; 8 bases fit TRBD1. Germline CDR1 reads SGHTA; CDR2 reads FQGNSA. This CDR3 has 16 residues.